This T cell receptor (beta chain) was sequenced during a study of blood T cells in healthy people across ages. Study-wide results and limits: The percentage of naive T cells correlated strongly with TCR beta diversity.

Germline CDR1 SNHLY, CDR2 FYNNEI. The CDR3 totals 10 residues. The ends were cut back, 10 bases at V and 14 bases at J, with 15 bases in the middle. A remark on this clonotype: As yet, its antigen is unknown.

PCR was performed a second time for about 6 to 12 cycles using a sample-barcoded 5' primer and a J-beta primer mix. The authors tagged each cDNA molecule using a template-switch adaptor with 12 random nucleotides. Each CDR3 protein gets one entry after TCRdb re-called the 5' RACE reads with MiXCR. The sample yields some 1.4 million distinct CDR3 sequences, roughly 40% seen once. The source material was blood. V is TRBV2 and J is TRBJ2-1, with a tentative D call TRBD1 (7 bases). The clonotype was recovered from a young woman in good health. The CDR3 DNA follows: TGTGCCACATTCAGGGGGGTGGAGTTCTTC. Translating it yields CATFRGVEFF. Drawing the rest from reference TRBV2 and TRBJ2-1, the complete variable domain is EPEVTQTPSHQVTQMGQEVILRCVPISNHLYFYWYRQILGQKVEFLVSFYNNEISEKSEIFDDQFSVERPDGSNFTLKIRSTKLEDSAMYFCATFRGVEFFGPGTRLTVL.